This entry lists 10 T cell receptor beta chains sequenced from one sample in a study of neurological immune-mediated disorders. TCRdb independently ran MiXCR on the 5' RACE reads; one entry per CDR3 protein. The table shows fewer than 75,000 distinct CDR3 sequences, with 4.5% occurring only once. The material sequenced was PBMCs. The receptors stem from a man aged 25-40 years with multiple sclerosis.

The sample holds many counts of this clonotype. The V gene is TRBV5-6, the J gene TRBJ1-2, with D maybe TRBD1 (6 bases). Trimming removed 0 bases at V and 4 bases at J, with 19 bases between. This CDR3 spans 17 amino acids. The germline V gene encodes CDR1 SGHDT and CDR2 YYEEEE. Written as DNA, the CDR3 is TGTGCCAGCAGCTTGGTCGGTATTAGGACAGCTCTCTATGGCTACACCTTC. It is translated as CASSLVGIRTALYGYTF.

This clonotype was observed many times. The chain links TRBV5-1 to TRBJ2-1; D might be TRBD1 (5 bases). Germline V gene sequence: CDR1 SGHRS, CDR2 YFSETQ. The CDR3 has 14 amino acids. V shed 0 bases and J shed 6 bases, with 10 bases lying between them. Here the CDR3 reads CASSLVVRVNEQFF. The CDR3 nucleotides read TGCGCCAGCAGCTTGGTAGTCAGGGTCAATGAGCAGTTCTTC.

The V gene is TRBV20-1, the J gene TRBJ2-7, with D possibly TRBD1 on 5 matching bases. Per the germline V gene, CDR1 is DFQATT and CDR2 is SNEGSKA (reference sequence). The CDR3 runs 13 residues. Trimming left V 2 bases short and J 2 bases short, with 10 bases between. The chain's CDR3 is CSARQGVAYEQYF. DNA for the CDR3: TGCAGTGCTAGACAGGGTGTTGCCTACGAGCAGTACTTC.

This clonotype was observed many times. The chain uses TRBV12-3 or TRBV12-4 and TRBJ1-2, with 7 bases aligning to TRBD1. The CDR3 contains 16 residues. The ends lost 6 bases at V and 4 bases at J; junction bases unmatched: 14. CDR3 loop: CASRGGEGARAYGYTF. CDR3 in DNA: TGTGCCAGCAGAGGCGGGGAGGGGGCCAGGGCCTATGGCTACACCTTC.

This clonotype was counted only a few times. The chain couples TRBV5-1 to TRBJ2-3; weak D call: TRBD2 (5 bases). The CDR3 loop spans 16 amino acids. Looked up from germline, CDR1 is SGHRS and CDR2 is YFSETQ. V gave up 4 bases and J gave up 0 bases, with 15 bases separating them. The CDR3 loop reads CASSDGGSTSTDTQYF. The CDR3 bases are TGCGCCAGCAGCGATGGAGGAAGCACTAGCACAGATACGCAGTATTTT.

This clonotype was recorded many times. The CDR3 spells CASSLAARVFDGYTF. The CDR3 DNA is TGTGCCAGCAGCTTAGCGGCAAGAGTATTTGATGGCTACACCTTC. The chain carries TRBV7-2 and TRBJ1-2, with D hard to call. V lost 0 bases and J 6 bases, leaving 14 bases between the germline ends. The CDR3 is made up of 15 amino acids. Germline V gene sequence: CDR1 SGHTA, CDR2 FQGNSA. The whole variable domain, remainder taken from reference TRBV7-2 and TRBJ1-2, is GAGVSQSPSNKVTEKGKDVELRCDPISGHTALYWYRQSLGQGLEFLIYFQGNSAPDKSGLPSDRFSAERTGGSVSTLTIQRTQQEDSAVYLCASSLAARVFDGYTFGSGTRLTVV.

This clonotype was counted between two and nine times. This chain uses TRBV6-6 with TRBJ1-1; no firm D call. From germline, CDR1 is MNHNY and CDR2 SVGAGI (reference sequence). The ends were cut back, 0 bases at V and 6 bases at J, with 14 bases in the middle. There are 15 residues in the CDR3. DNA for the CDR3: TGTGCCAGCAGTTACTCGGCAGGATCGACCCCTGAAGCTTTCTTT. Protein sequence: CASSYSAGSTPEAFF.

This clonotype was counted many times. V gene TRBV20-1 combines with J gene TRBJ1-2; tentatively, D is TRBD1 (5 bases). This CDR3 is built from 13 residues. The V gene lost 6 bases and the J gene lost 4 bases, with 15 bases spanning the gap. Germline V CDR1 and CDR2: DFQATT, SNEGSKA (reference sequence). CDR3 sequence reads: CSAPTGGIYGYTF. The DNA of the CDR3 is TGCAGTGCCCCGACGGGGGGGATCTATGGCTACACCTTC.

This clonotype was counted at least ten times. V usage is TRBV20-1 and J usage is TRBJ1-1; D is unclear. With 0 bases removed from V and 1 base from J, the gap between germline ends came to 9 bases. The germline CDR1 and CDR2 sequences are DFQATT and SNEGSKA (reference sequence). The length of the CDR3 is 14 residues. The CDR3 loop is CSARDSKKNTEAFF. The CDR3 region has the DNA TGCAGTGCTAGAGATAGTAAGAAGAACACTGAAGCTTTCTTT.

This clonotype occurred many times. The chain joins TRBV2 to TRBJ1-1; 8 bases are a match to TRBD1. V was clipped by 6 bases and J by 4 bases; unmatched bases: 4. The germline V gene has CDR1 SNHLY and CDR2 FYNNEI. The CDR3 length is 13 residues. CDR3 sequence: CASSQGAGTEAFF. The CDR3 DNA reads as TGTGCCAGCAGCCAGGGGGCCGGCACTGAAGCTTTCTTT. The full variable domain, completed using reference TRBV2 and TRBJ1-1, is EPEVTQTPSHQVTQMGQEVILRCVPISNHLYFYWYRQILGQKVEFLVSFYNNEISEKSEIFDDQFSVERPDGSNFTLKIRSTKLEDSAMYFCASSQGAGTEAFFGQGTRLTVV.